This TCR beta chain was captured in a study of T cell responses to AZD1222 COVID-19 vaccine. General observations from the study: Spike-specific TCR breadth and depth were elevated following two AZD1222 doses. Seropositive status at baseline applied to only 6 or 7 AZD1222 recipients. Donors were largely white British and mainly female; clonal diversity was possibly underestimated.

As concerns this clone: Its antigen remains unidentified.

Clones were read by immunoSEQ multiplex PCR, and TCRdb kept only the in-frame ones, dropping some. The table shows about 130,000 clones, with 85% to 95% occurring only once. The length of the CDR3 is 16 residues. CDR1 KGHDR and CDR2 SFDVKD come from the germline V gene. Trimming cost V 4 bases and J 6 bases; bases outside gene matches: 5. V and J are TRBV24-1 and TRBJ2-2; 12 bases match TRBD1. The sequencing used peripheral blood, collected on day 0 of AZD1222 vaccination. The TCR sequence derives from an adult in good health. The CDR3 region is CATSDPGTGGPGELFF. DNA of the CDR3: TGTGCCACCAGTGACCCCGGGACAGGGGGCCCCGGGGAGCTGTTTTTT.